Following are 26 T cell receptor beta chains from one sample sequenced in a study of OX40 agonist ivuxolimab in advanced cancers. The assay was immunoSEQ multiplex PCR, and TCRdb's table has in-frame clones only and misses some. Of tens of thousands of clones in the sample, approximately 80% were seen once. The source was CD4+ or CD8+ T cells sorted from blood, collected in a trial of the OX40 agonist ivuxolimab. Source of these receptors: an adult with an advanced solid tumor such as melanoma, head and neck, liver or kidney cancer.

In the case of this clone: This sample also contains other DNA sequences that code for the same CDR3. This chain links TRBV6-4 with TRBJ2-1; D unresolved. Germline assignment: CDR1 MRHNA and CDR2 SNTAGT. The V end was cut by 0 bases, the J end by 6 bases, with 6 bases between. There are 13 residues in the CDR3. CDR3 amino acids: CASSDSARNEQFF. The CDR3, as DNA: TGTGCCAGCAGTGACTCAGCACGCAATGAGCAGTTCTTC.

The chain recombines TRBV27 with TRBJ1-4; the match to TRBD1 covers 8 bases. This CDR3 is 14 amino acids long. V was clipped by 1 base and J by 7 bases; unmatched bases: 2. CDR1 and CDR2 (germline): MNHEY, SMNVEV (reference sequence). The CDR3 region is CASSLLDRGEKLFF. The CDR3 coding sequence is TGTGCCAGCAGTTTATTAGACAGGGGTGAAAAACTGTTTTTT. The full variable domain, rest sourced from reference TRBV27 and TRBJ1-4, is EAQVTQNPRYLITVTGKKLTVTCSQNMNHEYMSWYRQDPGLGLRQIYYSMNVEVTDKGDVPEGYKVSRKEKRNFPLILESPSPNQTSLYFCASSLLDRGEKLFFGSGTQLSVL.

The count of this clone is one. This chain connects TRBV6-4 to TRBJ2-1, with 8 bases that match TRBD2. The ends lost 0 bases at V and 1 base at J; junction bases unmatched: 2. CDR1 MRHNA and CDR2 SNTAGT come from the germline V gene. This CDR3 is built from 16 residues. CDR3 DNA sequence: TGTGCCAGCAGTGACTCGGGCGGGGGGTCCTACAATGAGCAGTTCTTC. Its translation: CASSDSGGGSYNEQFF.

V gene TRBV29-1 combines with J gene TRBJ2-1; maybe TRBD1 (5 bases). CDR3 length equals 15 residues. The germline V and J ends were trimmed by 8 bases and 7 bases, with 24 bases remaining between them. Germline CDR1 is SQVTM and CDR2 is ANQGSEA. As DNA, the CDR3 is TGCAGCACCTGGAAGGCAGCTACCCAGGGAAATGAGCAGTTCTTC. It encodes CSTWKAATQGNEQFF.

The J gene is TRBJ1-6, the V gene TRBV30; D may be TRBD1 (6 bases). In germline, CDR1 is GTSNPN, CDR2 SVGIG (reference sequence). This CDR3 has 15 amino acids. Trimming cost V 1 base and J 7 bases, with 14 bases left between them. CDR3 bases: TGTGCCTGGAGTGGGGAGAGGGGGACGAATTCACCCCTCCACTTT. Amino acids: CAWSGERGTNSPLHF.

The CDR3 coding sequence is TGTGCCAGCAGTTTTTCGACAGGGGGATACGAGCAGTACTTC. It encodes CASSFSTGGYEQYF. V usage is TRBV27 and J usage is TRBJ2-7, with 9 bases identical to TRBD1. Germline V gene lookup returns CDR1 MNHEY and CDR2 SMNVEV (reference sequence). The CDR3 loop spans 14 amino acids. Trimming cost V 3 bases and J 4 bases; bases outside gene matches: 4.

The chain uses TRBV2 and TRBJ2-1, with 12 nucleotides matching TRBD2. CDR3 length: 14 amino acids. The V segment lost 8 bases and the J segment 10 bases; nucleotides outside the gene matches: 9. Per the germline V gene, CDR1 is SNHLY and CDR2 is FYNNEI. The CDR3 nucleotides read TGTGCCAGCCTCGGACTAGCGGGGAGGGGAGAGCAGTTCTTC. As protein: CASLGLAGRGEQFF.

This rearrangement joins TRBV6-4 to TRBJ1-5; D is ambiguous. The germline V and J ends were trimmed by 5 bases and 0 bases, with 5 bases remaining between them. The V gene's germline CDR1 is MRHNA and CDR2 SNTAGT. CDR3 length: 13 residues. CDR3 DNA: TGTGCCAGCAGTATTGATAGCAATCAGCCCCAGCATTTT. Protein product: CASSIDSNQPQHF.

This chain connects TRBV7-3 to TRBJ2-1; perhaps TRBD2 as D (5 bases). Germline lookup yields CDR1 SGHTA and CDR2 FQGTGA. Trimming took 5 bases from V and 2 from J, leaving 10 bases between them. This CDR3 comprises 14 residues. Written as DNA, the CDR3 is TGTGCCAGCAGCCCCCCGGAGGCCTACAATGAGCAGTTCTTC. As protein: CASSPPEAYNEQFF.

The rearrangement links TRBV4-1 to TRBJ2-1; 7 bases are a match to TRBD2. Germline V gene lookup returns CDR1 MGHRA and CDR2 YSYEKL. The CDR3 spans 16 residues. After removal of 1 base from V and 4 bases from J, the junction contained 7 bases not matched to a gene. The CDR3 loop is CASSQAAGEPYNEQFF. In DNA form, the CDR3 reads TGCGCCAGCAGCCAAGCGGCGGGGGAACCTTACAATGAGCAGTTCTTC.

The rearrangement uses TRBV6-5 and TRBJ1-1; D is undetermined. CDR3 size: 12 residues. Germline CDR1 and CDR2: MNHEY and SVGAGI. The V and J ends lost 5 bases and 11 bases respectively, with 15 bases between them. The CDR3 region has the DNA TGTGCCAGCAGTCGGACCCGCCACCGGGCTTTCTTT. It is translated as CASSRTRHRAFF.

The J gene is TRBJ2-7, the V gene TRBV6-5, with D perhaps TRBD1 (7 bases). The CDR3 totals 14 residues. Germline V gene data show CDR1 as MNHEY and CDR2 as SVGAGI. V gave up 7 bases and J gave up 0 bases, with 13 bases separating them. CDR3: CASKPGGNSYEQYF. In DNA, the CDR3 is TGTGCCAGCAAACCAGGGGGGAACTCCTACGAGCAGTACTTC.

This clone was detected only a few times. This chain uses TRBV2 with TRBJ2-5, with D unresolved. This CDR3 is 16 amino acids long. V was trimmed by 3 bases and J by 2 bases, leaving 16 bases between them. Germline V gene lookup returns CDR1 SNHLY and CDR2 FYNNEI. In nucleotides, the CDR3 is TGTGCCAGCAGTGAGTTCGGGCTGCGGAGTCAAGAGACCCAGTACTTC. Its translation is CASSEFGLRSQETQYF.

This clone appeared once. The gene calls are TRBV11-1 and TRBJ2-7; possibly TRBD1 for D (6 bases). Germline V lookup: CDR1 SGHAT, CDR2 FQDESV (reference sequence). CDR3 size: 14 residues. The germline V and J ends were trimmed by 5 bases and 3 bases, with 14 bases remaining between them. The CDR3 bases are TGTGCCAGCAGCGAAACAGGGACGGGCTACGAGCAGTACTTC. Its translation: CASSETGTGYEQYF.

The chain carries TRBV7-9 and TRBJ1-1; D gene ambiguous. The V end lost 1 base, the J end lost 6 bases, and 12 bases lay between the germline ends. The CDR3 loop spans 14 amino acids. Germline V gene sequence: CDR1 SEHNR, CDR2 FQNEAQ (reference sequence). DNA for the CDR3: TGTGCCAGCAGCTTAGTGGGAAGTGAGGCTGAAGCTTTCTTT. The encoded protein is CASSLVGSEAEAFF.

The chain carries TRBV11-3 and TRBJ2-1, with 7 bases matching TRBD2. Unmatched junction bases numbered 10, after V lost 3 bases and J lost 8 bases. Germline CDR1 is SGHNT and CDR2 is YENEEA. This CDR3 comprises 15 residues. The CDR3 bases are TGTGCCAGCAGCTTGGGCGGGAGCGTTTCCGATGAGCAGTTCTTC. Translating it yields CASSLGGSVSDEQFF.

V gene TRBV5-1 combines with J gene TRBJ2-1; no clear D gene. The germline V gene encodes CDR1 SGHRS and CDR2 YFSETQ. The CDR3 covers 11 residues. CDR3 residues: CASSLANEQFF. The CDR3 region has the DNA TGCGCATCGAGTCTGGCAAATGAGCAGTTCTTC.

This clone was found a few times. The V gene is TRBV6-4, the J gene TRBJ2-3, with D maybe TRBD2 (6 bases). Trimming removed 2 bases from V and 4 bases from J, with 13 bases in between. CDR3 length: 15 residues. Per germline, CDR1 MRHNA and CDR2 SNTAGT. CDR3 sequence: CASSDKAGRADTQYF. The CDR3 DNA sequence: TGTGCCAGCAGTGACAAGGCGGGAAGAGCAGATACGCAGTATTTT.

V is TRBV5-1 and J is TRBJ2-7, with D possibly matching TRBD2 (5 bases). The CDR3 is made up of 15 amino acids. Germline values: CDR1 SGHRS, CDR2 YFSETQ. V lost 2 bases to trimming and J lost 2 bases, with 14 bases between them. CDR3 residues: CASSLGLISTYEQYF. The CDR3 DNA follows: TGCGCCAGCAGCTTAGGACTGATCTCAACCTACGAGCAGTACTTC.

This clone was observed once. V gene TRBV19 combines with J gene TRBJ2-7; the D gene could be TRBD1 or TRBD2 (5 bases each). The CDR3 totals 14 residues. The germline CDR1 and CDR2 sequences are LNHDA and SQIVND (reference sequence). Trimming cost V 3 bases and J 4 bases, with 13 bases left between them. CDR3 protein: CASSMGPPLYEQYF. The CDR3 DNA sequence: TGTGCCAGTAGTATGGGACCTCCCTTGTACGAGCAGTACTTC.

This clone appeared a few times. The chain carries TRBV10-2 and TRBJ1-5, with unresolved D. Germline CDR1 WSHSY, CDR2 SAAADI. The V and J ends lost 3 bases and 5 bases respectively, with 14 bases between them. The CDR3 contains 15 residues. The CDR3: CASSDSPGDDQPQHF. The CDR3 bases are TGCGCCAGCAGTGACTCACCCGGGGATGATCAGCCCCAGCATTTT.

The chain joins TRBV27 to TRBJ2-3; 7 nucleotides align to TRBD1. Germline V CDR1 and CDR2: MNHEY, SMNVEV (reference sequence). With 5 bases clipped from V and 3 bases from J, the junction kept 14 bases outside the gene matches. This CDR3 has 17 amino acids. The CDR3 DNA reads TGTGCCAGCAGTCCAATGGGCGTTACAGGGGTGACAGATACGCAGTATTTT. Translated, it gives CASSPMGVTGVTDTQYF.

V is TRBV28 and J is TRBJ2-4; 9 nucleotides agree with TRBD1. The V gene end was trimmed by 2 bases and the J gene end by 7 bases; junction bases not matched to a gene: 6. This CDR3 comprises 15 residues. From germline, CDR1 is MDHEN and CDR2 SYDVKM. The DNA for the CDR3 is TGTGCCAGCAGTTTAGGTACAGGGGGCGCGAACATTCAGTACTTC. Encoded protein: CASSLGTGGANIQYF.

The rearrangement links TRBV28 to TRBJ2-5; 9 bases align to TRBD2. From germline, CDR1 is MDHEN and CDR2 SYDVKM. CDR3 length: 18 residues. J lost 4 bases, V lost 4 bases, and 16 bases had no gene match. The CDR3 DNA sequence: TGTGCCAGCAGTTCCCTCAGTCTAGCGGGGAGGGCCAGAGAGACCCAGTACTTC. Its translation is CASSSLSLAGRARETQYF.

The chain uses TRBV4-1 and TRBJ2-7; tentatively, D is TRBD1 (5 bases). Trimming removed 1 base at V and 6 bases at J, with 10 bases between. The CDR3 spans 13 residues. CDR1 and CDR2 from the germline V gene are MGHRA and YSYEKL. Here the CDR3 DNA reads TGCGCCAGCAGCCAAGTAAGGGGTTTCGAGCAGTACTTC. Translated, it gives CASSQVRGFEQYF.

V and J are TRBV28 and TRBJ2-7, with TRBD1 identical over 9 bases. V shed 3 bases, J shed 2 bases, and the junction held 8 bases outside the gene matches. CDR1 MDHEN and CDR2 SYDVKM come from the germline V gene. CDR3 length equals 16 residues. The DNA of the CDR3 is TGTGCCAGCAGTTTCTTCACAGGGGGCGCAACCTACGAGCAGTACTTC. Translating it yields CASSFFTGGATYEQYF.